This T cell receptor (beta chain) was observed in a study of beta chain features in type 1 diabetes (dated by TCRdb to the late 2010s). In the study overall: Mean age, gender distribution, total cell number and subset yield did not differ between patients and healthy donors. The study compared TCRB repertoires of sorted circulating CD4+ T cell subsets between recently diagnosed type 1 diabetes patients and matched healthy donors. A total of approximately 100,000,000 sorted cells were examined across all samples, and the number of cells per subset was strongly correlated with RNA yield. Regulatory and stem cell-like memory subsets were isolated from only 8 patients and roughly eight healthy donors, whereas naive and central memory subsets came from all 30 or so donors.

Each donor gave one peripheral blood draw, averaging around 0.11 L, which was collected into heparinised tubes. Naive, central memory, regulatory and stem cell-like memory CD4+ T cells were sorted on a BD FACSAria II using a panel including CD45RO, CCR7, CD25, CD127, CD95 and CD27. All sorted populations exceeded 95% purity. PBMCs were isolated right away by Lymphoprep density gradient centrifugation and were stained directly, without culture. Samples were stained and sorted in pairs, with one healthy donor and one patient per experiment, so that batch effects were minimized. Study-wide conclusions, independent of this receptor: At VDJ recombination sites, patients with type 1 diabetes made fewer insertions and deleted more nucleotides, a pattern implying thymic rearrangement abnormalities. Naive, central memory and regulatory TCRB repertoires appeared more similar among patients than among healthy donors. In all four CD4+ subsets, TCRB CDR3 length was moderately but significantly shorter in type 1 diabetes patients. Shorter templates might be favored by PCR, yet because patient and control samples were amplified and corrected together, any such skew would affect both groups equally. Sequencing cDNA rather than genomic DNA could over-represent highly expressing activated cells, although activation and CD3 levels did not differ between groups. HLA sub-analyses involved small numbers of individuals, so any influence of HLA type on TCRB rearrangement remained unresolved.

The CDR3 has 16 amino acids, counting the end cysteine and phenylalanine. Only the CDR3 region is kept as DNA, spanning 48 bases read in frame from base 1. The germline V gene supplies CDR1 MDHEN and CDR2 SYDVKM. Relative to germline, V is 2 bases shorter and J is 4 bases shorter, with 12 bases between their ends. With respect to this clone: The antigen it recognizes is unknown. No qualities accompany the bases; no much larger clone lies one base away.

The entire isolated RNA was reverse transcribed using the High Capacity cDNA Reverse Transcription Kit, and thus expressed TCRB transcripts were sequenced. Deep immunoSEQ sequencing was applied to naive, central memory and regulatory T cell samples, giving an average of roughly 3.5 million total reads per sample. After sorted cells were lysed in RLT buffer, RNA was extracted with DNase-treated RNeasy Micro or Mini kits, with the choice depending on cell number. To prevent cross-contamination, each cell subset was processed individually, whereas patient and healthy donor samples were processed jointly. The immunoSEQ multiplex PCR was used to amplify TCRB sequences from cDNA, yielding 87-bp fragments that span the CDR3 region. Sequencing of the amplicons was performed on the Illumina HiSeq platform. Turning to the authors' computational methods: PCR bias was corrected computationally using synthetic template baselines, and reads within Hamming distance 2 were collapsed, with unmergeable singletons discarded. Reads were aligned against IMGT so that V, D and J genes, CDR3 length and insertions or deletions at six rearrangement sites could be assigned. Within each subset, clonotype counts were normalized to the number of sorted cells before true diversity and Gini coefficients were calculated with the tcR R package. The overlap coefficient, calculated on TCRB nucleotide sequences, was used to quantify repertoire sharing. Out-of-frame TCRB sequences from naive cells were analyzed to stand in for the pre-selection repertoire. TCRdb stores this immuneACCESS table with in-frame sequences only. Part of the clones is absent; in the studies checked, under half of the shortfall reflects unresolved V genes, and no reason is known for the rest. The D gene and trimming were derived from the DNA, and the V and J assignments and clone size from that table. This sample holds 900,000 or so clones; under 20% were observed only once. The ten largest clones capture roughly 0.025% of the sample.

The sequence came from a woman aged 18-29 years in good health. What was sequenced was naive CD4+ T cells from blood. This sample's cell subset or site label indicates: true naive CD4+ T cells. The chain is made from TRBV28 and TRBJ2-6; a tentative D match to TRBD1 spans 5 bases. The CDR3 here reads CASSLAGNSGANVLTF. The DNA reads TGTGCCAGCAGTTTAGCAGGGAACTCAGGGGCCAACGTCCTGACTTTC.